This T cell receptor (beta chain) was identified in a study of blood T cell repertoires in COVID-19. About the research overall: Samples of COVID-19 (acute and convalescent) were obtained from the United States, Italy and Spain. Nucleic acid was either cDNA or gDNA, and it came from T cells, B-cell-depleted T cells, or PBMCs.

Worth noting for this clone: Distinct nucleotide sequences in the sample also encode this CDR3.

Only in-frame clones appear in the TCRdb table, and some are missing; sequencing was by immunoSEQ multiplex PCR. The sample has approximately 460,000 clones; roughly nine tenths are singletons. Germline assignment: CDR1 SEHNR and CDR2 FQNEAQ (reference sequence). The CDR3 has 14 residues. V trimming: 0 bases; J trimming: 6 bases; junction bases outside the gene matches: 1. Sequenced: peripheral blood. The clonotype originates from a young man with COVID-19, enrolled during active disease. The chain uses TRBV7-9 and TRBJ1-2; 10 nucleotides line up with TRBD1. This chain's CDR3 is CASSLAGQGDGYTF. Written as DNA, the CDR3 is TGTGCCAGCAGCTTAGCTGGACAGGGGGATGGCTACACCTTC.